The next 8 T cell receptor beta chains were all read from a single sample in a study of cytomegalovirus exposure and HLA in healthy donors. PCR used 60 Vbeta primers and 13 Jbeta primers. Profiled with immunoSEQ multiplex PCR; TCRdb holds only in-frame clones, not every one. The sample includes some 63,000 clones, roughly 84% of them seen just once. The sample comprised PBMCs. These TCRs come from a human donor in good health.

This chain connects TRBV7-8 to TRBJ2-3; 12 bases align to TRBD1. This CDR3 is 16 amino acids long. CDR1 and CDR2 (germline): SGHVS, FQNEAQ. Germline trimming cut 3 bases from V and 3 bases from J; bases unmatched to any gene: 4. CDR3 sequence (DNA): TGTGCCAGCAGCTTTGGGGACAGGGGGCCGACAGATACGCAGTATTTT. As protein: CASSFGDRGPTDTQYF.

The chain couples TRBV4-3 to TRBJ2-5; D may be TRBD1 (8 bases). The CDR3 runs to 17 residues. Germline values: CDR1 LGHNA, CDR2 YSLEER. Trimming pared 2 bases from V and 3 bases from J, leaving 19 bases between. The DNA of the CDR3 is TGCGCCAGCAGCCAAACCCCCACAGGGGGGGGTGAAGAGACCCAGTACTTC. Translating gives CASSQTPTGGGEETQYF.

CDR3 sequence: CASSPPVGDRFHYEQYF. The CDR3, as DNA: TGTGCCAGCTCACCACCGGTGGGGGACAGGTTCCACTACGAGCAGTACTTC. V gene TRBV18 combines with J gene TRBJ2-7, with 8 nucleotides matching TRBD1. CDR1 and CDR2 from the germline V gene are KGHSH and LQKENI. V gave up 0 bases and J gave up 3 bases; unmatched junction bases: 10. The CDR3 consists of 17 residues.

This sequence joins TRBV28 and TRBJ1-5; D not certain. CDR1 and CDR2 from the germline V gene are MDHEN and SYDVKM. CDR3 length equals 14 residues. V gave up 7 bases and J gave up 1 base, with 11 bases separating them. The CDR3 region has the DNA TGTGCCAGCATTTTTTCGGGAAGCAATCAGCCCCAGCATTTT. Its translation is CASIFSGSNQPQHF.

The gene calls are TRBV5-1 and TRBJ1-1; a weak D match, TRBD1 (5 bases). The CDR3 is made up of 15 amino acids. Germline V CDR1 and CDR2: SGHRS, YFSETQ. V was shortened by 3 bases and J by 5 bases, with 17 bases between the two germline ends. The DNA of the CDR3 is TGCGCCAGCAGCTACACCGGGCCCCGGGGGACTGAAGCTTTCTTT. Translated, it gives CASSYTGPRGTEAFF.

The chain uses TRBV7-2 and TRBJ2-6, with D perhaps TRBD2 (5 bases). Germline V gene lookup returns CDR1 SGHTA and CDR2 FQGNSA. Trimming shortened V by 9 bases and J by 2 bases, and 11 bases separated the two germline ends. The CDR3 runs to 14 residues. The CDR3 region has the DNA TGTGCCAGTGGGAGCGGAGCTGGGGCCAACGTCCTGACTTTC. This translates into CASGSGAGANVLTF.

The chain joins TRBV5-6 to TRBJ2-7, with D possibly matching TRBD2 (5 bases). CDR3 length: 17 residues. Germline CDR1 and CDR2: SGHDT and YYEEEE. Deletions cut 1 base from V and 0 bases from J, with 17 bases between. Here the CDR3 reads CASSLYPSSRLSYEQYF. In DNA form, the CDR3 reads TGTGCCAGCAGCTTGTACCCTAGCTCGAGGCTCTCCTACGAGCAGTACTTC.

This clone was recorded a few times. The DNA of the CDR3 is TGTGCCAGCAGCTCAGGGCTAAACACTGAAGCTTTCTTT. Translated: CASSSGLNTEAFF. The rearrangement uses TRBV7-3 and TRBJ1-1; possible D gene TRBD1, 5 bases. Between the trimmed V and J ends, which lost 4 bases and 2 bases, there was a span of 8 bases. The CDR3 spans 13 residues. CDR1 and CDR2 (germline): SGHTA, FQGTGA. Full variable domain (outside the CDR3, taken from reference TRBV7-3 and TRBJ1-1): GAGVSQTPSNKVTEKGKYVELRCDPISGHTALYWYRQSLGQGPEFLIYFQGTGAADDSGLPNDRFFAVRPEGSVSTLKIQRTERGDSAVYLCASSSGLNTEAFFGQGTRLTVV.